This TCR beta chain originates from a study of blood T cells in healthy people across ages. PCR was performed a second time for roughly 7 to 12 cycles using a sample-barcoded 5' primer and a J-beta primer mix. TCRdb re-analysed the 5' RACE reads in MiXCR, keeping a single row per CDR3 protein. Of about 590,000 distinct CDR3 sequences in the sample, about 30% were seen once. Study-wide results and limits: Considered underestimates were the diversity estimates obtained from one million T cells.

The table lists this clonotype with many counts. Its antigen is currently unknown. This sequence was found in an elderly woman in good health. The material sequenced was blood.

CDR3 residues: CASSRPERGDYGYTF. CDR3 bases: TGTGCCAGCAGCCGGCCCGAACGGGGCGACTATGGCTACACCTTC. The chain has TRBV4-2 and TRBJ1-2; D perhaps matches TRBD1 (5 bases). Trimming stripped 4 bases from V and 3 bases from J, with 15 bases between. CDR1 is LGHNA and CDR2 is YNFKEQ in the germline V gene. The CDR3 has 15 amino acids.